The clone carrying this T cell receptor (beta chain) was counted once. Its matching antigen is unknown. The CDR3 sequence is 14 residues long. Germline assignment: CDR1 LNHDA and CDR2 SQIVND (reference sequence). V lost 4 bases, J lost 3 bases, and 6 bases stayed unmatched. Before any sequencing was done, the ViraFEST assay used viral peptide pools to expand antigen-specific CD4+ T cells. Isolation of CD4+ T cells took place after approximately 10 days of culture. The person's infection with SARS-CoV-2, confirmed by PCR, took place between March and December 2020. TCRdb's table, derived via immunoSEQ multiplex PCR, lists solely in-frame clones and lacks some. This sample carries about 36,000 clones, about three quarters of them seen once, and the ten largest clones take approximately 15%. This sample stems from a study of vaccination effects on CD4 cells after COVID-19. Whole-study context: Each person got two doses of an mRNA SARS-CoV-2 vaccine, BNT162b2 or mRNA-1273.

Study-wide results and limits: After vaccination, at late timepoints, clones induced by infection and by vaccine contracted markedly.

The TCR sequence derives from a human donor who had a prior SARS-CoV-2 infection. The chain has TRBV19 and TRBJ2-7; 7 nucleotides line up with TRBD1. Sequences were derived from CD4+ T cells from PBMCs cultured with HCoV-NL63 spike peptides, sampled before COVID-19 vaccination. CDR3 nucleotide sequence: TGTGCCAGTAGTACCCCGGGACAGAACTACGAGCAGTACTTC. It yields the protein CASSTPGQNYEQYF.